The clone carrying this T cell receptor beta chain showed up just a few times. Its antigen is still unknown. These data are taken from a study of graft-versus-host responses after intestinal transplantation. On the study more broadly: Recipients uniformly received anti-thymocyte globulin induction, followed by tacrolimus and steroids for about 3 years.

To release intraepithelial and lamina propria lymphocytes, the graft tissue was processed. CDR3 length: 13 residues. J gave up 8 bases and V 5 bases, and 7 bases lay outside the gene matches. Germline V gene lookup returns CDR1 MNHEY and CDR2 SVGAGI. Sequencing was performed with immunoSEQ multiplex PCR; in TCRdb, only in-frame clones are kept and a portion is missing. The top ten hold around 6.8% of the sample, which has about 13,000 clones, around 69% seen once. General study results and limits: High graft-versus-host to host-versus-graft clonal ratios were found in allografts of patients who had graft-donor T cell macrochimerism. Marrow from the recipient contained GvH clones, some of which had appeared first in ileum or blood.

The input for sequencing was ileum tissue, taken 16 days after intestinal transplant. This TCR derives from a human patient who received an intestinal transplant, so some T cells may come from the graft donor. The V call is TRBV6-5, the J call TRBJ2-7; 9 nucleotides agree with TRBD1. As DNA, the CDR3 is TGTGCCAGCAGTCCCGGACAGGGGTTGAAGCAGTACTTC. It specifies CASSPGQGLKQYF.